The 16 T cell receptor beta chains below were found in one sample sequenced in a study of T-cell memory formation after mild COVID-19. TCRdb reanalysed the 5' RACE reads using MiXCR and keeps one entry per CDR3 protein. The top ten clones hold 20% to 25% of a sample with roughly 400,000 distinct CDR3 sequences, approximately 15% of them seen once. The sample was PBMCs or a T cell subset sorted from them (not recorded which). These receptors were obtained from a man between 18 and 35 years old who had mild COVID-19 (a few samples of this study predate the infection). Cell type and time point are not known.

This clonotype has just a few counts. V gene TRBV5-6 combines with J gene TRBJ1-4; D is unclear. The ends were cut back, 6 bases at V and 0 bases at J, with 12 bases in the middle. CDR1 is SGHDT and CDR2 is YYEEEE in the germline V gene. There are 15 residues in the CDR3. CDR3 region: CASTPRPTTNEKLFF. In DNA form, the CDR3 reads TGTGCCAGCACTCCCAGACCGACAACTAATGAAAAACTGTTTTTT. Complete variable domain (other parts from reference TRBV5-6 and TRBJ1-4): DAGVTQSPTHLIKTRGQQVTLRCSPKSGHDTVSWYQQALGQGPQFIFQYYEEEERQRGNFPDRFSGHQFPNYSSELNVNALLLGDSALYLCASTPRPTTNEKLFFGSGTQLSVL.

The CDR3 loop is CATSRDRGRSNEQFF. CDR3 bases: TGTGCCACCAGCAGAGACAGGGGGCGGTCCAATGAGCAGTTCTTC. The chain uses TRBV15 and TRBJ2-1, with 8 bases that match TRBD1. This CDR3 comprises 15 residues. J was trimmed by 6 bases and V by 0 bases; bases with no gene match: 4. CDR1 is LNHNV, CDR2 YYDKDF, per germline (reference sequence). The whole variable domain, filled in from reference TRBV15 and TRBJ2-1, reads DAMVIQNPRYQVTQFGKPVTLSCSQTLNHNVMYWYQQKSSQAPKLLFHYYDKDFNNEADTPDNFQSRRPNTSFCFLDIRSPGLGDTAMYLCATSRDRGRSNEQFFGPGTRLTVL.

In this sample, this clonotype turned up a few times. This chain joins TRBV12-3 or TRBV12-4 and TRBJ1-1, with D uncertain. The CDR3 length is 14 residues. The V and J ends lost 5 bases and 6 bases respectively, with 16 bases between them. CDR3 protein: CASSLEGGVPEAFF. CDR3 coding DNA: TGTGCCAGCAGTCTCGAGGGTGGAGTCCCTGAAGCTTTCTTT.

The genes are TRBV5-1 and TRBJ1-2, with TRBD1 matching 7 bases. In germline, CDR1 is SGHRS, CDR2 YFSETQ. This CDR3 has 13 amino acids. The trim removed 4 bases at V and 6 bases at J, leaving 6 bases unmatched. CDR3 residues: CASSPQGMDGYTF. The CDR3 nucleotides are TGCGCCAGCAGCCCACAGGGGATGGATGGCTACACCTTC.

This chain uses TRBV5-1 with TRBJ1-1; possible D gene TRBD1, 6 bases. The CDR3 loop spans 14 amino acids. V gave up 5 bases and J gave up 5 bases, with 16 bases separating them. CDR1 is SGHRS, CDR2 YFSETQ, per germline. The CDR3 region has the DNA TGCGCCAGCAGTTGGTCCGGGGGGCAAACTGAAGCTTTCTTT. Translated, it gives CASSWSGGQTEAFF.

This clonotype was counted between two and nine times. This rearrangement joins TRBV14 to TRBJ2-1; the match to TRBD1 covers 9 bases. Germline values: CDR1 SGHDN, CDR2 FVKESK. The CDR3 is made up of 16 amino acids. V lost 7 bases, J lost 4 bases, and 11 bases stayed unmatched. The CDR3 loop is CASMPTTGGPYNEQFF. The CDR3 bases are TGTGCCAGCATGCCCACTACAGGGGGCCCGTACAATGAGCAGTTCTTC.

This clonotype has just a few counts. The chain employs TRBV10-3 and TRBJ1-1; perhaps TRBD1 as D (5 bases). V lost 2 bases to trimming and J lost 4 bases, with 14 bases between them. CDR1 is ENHRY, CDR2 SYGVKD, per germline. The CDR3 has 15 amino acids. The chain's CDR3 is CAISEGQGDPTEAFF. The CDR3 nucleotides read TGTGCCATCAGTGAGGGGCAGGGTGACCCCACTGAAGCTTTCTTT.

This clonotype was detected only a few times. The chain employs TRBV5-1 and TRBJ2-1, with 12 nucleotides matching TRBD2. The V gene's germline CDR1 is SGHRS and CDR2 YFSETQ. The CDR3 totals 15 residues. J gave up 9 bases and V 3 bases, and 7 bases lay outside the gene matches. CDR3 amino acids: CASSSASGGVSEQFF. The CDR3 nucleotides read TGCGCCAGCAGCTCCGCTAGCGGGGGGGTTTCTGAGCAGTTCTTC.

This clonotype was counted between two and nine times. V and J are TRBV12-3 or TRBV12-4 and TRBJ2-3; possibly TRBD1 or TRBD2 for D (5 bases each). The CDR3 is made up of 14 amino acids. V was pared by 7 bases and J by 3 bases, with 14 bases between. The CDR3, as DNA: TGTGCCAGCACCCTGAGGGGCAAAACAGATACGCAGTATTTT. The encoded protein is CASTLRGKTDTQYF.

The genes are TRBV6-5 and TRBJ1-1, with 11 bases fitting TRBD1. The CDR3 contains 16 residues. Per the germline V gene, CDR1 is MNHEY and CDR2 is SVGAGI. V lost 0 bases to trimming and J lost 4 bases; unmatched junction nucleotides: 4. The CDR3 nucleotides are TGTGCCAGCAGTTACTCGTCCGGGACAGGGGGCACTGAAGCTTTCTTT. This translates into CASSYSSGTGGTEAFF.

The rearrangement links TRBV5-1 to TRBJ2-5; no clear D gene. The CDR3 runs 12 residues. The germline CDR1 and CDR2 sequences are SGHRS and YFSETQ. Trimming pared 7 bases from V and 4 bases from J, leaving 11 bases between. In nucleotides, the CDR3 is TGCGCCAGCTTCGGTAGCTCAGAGACCCAGTACTTC. Its protein is CASFGSSETQYF.

The chain joins TRBV6-4 to TRBJ2-3; D remains unclear. V shed 3 bases and J shed 0 bases, with 7 bases lying between them. Germline V gene data show CDR1 as MRHNA and CDR2 as SNTAGT. The CDR3 is 14 residues long. The CDR3 region has the DNA TGTGCCAGCAGTGAAACCGCTAGCACAGATACGCAGTATTTT. This gives the protein CASSETASTDTQYF.

The rearrangement links TRBV3-1 to TRBJ1-2; maybe TRBD1 (6 bases). Trimming shortened V by 0 bases and J by 6 bases, and 17 bases separated the two germline ends. Germline CDR1 and CDR2: LGHDT and YNNKEL (reference sequence). This CDR3 is built from 16 residues. CDR3 nucleotides: TGTGCCAGCAGCCAAGATTTAGTGGTCAGGGGTAATGGCTACACCTTC. Its protein product is CASSQDLVVRGNGYTF.

The V and J genes are TRBV19 and TRBJ1-1; possible D gene TRBD1, 5 bases. CDR1 LNHDA and CDR2 SQIVND come from the germline V gene (reference sequence). Trimming shortened V by 11 bases and J by 3 bases, and 10 bases separated the two germline ends. The CDR3 runs 11 residues. The CDR3, as DNA: TGTGCCCAGACGGGGGACACTGAAGCTTTCTTT. It yields the protein CAQTGDTEAFF.

The V call is TRBV7-2, the J call TRBJ2-3; D gene uncertain. This CDR3 is 18 amino acids long. With 0 bases removed from V and 6 bases from J, the gap between germline ends came to 22 bases. Looked up from germline, CDR1 is SGHTA and CDR2 is FQGNSA. As DNA, the CDR3 is TGTGCCAGCAGCTTAGCATCGCCAGGCAGTGGGCAGCCCGATACGCAGTATTTT. It is translated as CASSLASPGSGQPDTQYF. Supplemented by reference TRBV7-2 and TRBJ2-3, the full variable domain reads GAGVSQSPSNKVTEKGKDVELRCDPISGHTALYWYRQSLGQGLEFLIYFQGNSAPDKSGLPSDRFSAERTGGSVSTLTIQRTQQEDSAVYLCASSLASPGSGQPDTQYFGPGTRLTVL.

J is TRBJ2-6 and V is TRBV6-5; perhaps D is TRBD1 or TRBD2 (5 bases each). Germline CDR1 and CDR2: MNHEY and SVGAGI. V dropped 7 bases and J dropped 1 base, with 14 bases sitting between them. This CDR3 contains 16 residues. This chain's CDR3 is CASTGRETSGANVLTF. DNA of the CDR3: TGTGCCAGCACGGGCAGGGAGACTTCTGGGGCCAACGTCCTGACTTTC.